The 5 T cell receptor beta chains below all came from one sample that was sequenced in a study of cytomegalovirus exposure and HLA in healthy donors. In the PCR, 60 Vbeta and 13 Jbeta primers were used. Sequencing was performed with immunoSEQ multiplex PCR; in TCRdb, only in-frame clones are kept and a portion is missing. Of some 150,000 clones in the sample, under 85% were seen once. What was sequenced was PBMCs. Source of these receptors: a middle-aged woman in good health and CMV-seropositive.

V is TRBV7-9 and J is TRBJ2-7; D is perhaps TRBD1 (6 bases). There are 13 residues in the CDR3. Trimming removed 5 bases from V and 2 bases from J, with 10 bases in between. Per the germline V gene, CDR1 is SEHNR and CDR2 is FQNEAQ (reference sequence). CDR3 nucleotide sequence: TGTGCCAGCAGCCCTTGGACAGCCTACGAGCAGTACTTC. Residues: CASSPWTAYEQYF. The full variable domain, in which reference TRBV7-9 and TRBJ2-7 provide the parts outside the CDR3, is DTGVSQNPRHKITKRGQNVTFRCDPISEHNRLYWYRQTLGQGPEFLTYFQNEAQLEKSRLLSDRFSAERPKGSFSTLEIQRTEQGDSAMYLCASSPWTAYEQYFGPGTRLTVT.

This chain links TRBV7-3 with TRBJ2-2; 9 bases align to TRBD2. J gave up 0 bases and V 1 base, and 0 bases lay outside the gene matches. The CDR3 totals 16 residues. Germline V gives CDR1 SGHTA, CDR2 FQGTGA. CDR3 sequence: CASSLIAGANTGELFF. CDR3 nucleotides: TGTGCCAGCAGCTTAATAGCGGGGGCGAACACCGGGGAGCTGTTTTTT.

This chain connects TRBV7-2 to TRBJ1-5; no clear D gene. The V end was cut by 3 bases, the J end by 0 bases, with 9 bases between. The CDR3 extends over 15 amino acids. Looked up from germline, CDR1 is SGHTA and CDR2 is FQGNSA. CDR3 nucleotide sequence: TGTGCCAGCAGCTTCAGTCAGTATAGCAATCAGCCCCAGCATTTT. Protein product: CASSFSQYSNQPQHF.

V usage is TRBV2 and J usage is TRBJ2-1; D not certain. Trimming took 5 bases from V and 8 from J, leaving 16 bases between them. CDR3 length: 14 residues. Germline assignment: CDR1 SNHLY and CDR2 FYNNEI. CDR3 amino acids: CASSPRAAGDEQFF. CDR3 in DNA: TGTGCCAGCAGTCCCCGCGCGGCCGGCGATGAGCAGTTCTTC. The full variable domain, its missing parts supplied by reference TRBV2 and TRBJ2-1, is EPEVTQTPSHQVTQMGQEVILRCVPISNHLYFYWYRQILGQKVEFLVSFYNNEISEKSEIFDDQFSVERPDGSNFTLKIRSTKLEDSAMYFCASSPRAAGDEQFFGPGTRLTVL.

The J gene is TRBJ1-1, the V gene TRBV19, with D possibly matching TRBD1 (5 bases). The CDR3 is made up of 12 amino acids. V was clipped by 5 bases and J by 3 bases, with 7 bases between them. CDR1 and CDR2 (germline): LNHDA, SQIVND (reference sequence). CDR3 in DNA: TGTGCCAGTAGTGGCAGGGACACTGAAGCTTTCTTT. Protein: CASSGRDTEAFF.